These 2 T cell receptor beta chains share one sample of origin, sequenced in a study of T cells after yellow fever vaccination. Using its own MiXCR run on the 5' RACE reads, TCRdb lists one record per CDR3 protein. The table lists 450,000 to 600,000 distinct CDR3 sequences, 17% of them singletons, with 15% to 20% in the top ten. Here the sequenced sample was PBMCs, taken 5 to 6 days after the first yellow fever vaccination. These receptors were obtained from a man in his late teens or twenties who received the YFV17D yellow fever vaccine.

The chain joins TRBV24-1 to TRBJ2-2; 7 bases are a match to TRBD1. Germline CDR1 KGHDR, CDR2 SFDVKD. V shed 1 base, J shed 6 bases, and the junction held 4 bases outside the gene matches. This CDR3 is built from 15 residues. CDR3 sequence: CATSDFTGVSGELFF. In DNA form, the CDR3 reads TGTGCCACCAGTGATTTCACAGGGGTGTCCGGGGAGCTGTTTTTT.

The V gene is TRBV7-9, the J gene TRBJ2-5; no clear D. V lost 3 bases, J lost 2 bases, and 10 bases lay in between. The CDR3 contains 14 residues. Germline CDR1 SEHNR, CDR2 FQNEAQ (reference sequence). This chain's CDR3 is CASSFNVGQETQYF. CDR3 in DNA: TGTGCCAGCAGCTTTAACGTAGGGCAAGAGACCCAGTACTTC.